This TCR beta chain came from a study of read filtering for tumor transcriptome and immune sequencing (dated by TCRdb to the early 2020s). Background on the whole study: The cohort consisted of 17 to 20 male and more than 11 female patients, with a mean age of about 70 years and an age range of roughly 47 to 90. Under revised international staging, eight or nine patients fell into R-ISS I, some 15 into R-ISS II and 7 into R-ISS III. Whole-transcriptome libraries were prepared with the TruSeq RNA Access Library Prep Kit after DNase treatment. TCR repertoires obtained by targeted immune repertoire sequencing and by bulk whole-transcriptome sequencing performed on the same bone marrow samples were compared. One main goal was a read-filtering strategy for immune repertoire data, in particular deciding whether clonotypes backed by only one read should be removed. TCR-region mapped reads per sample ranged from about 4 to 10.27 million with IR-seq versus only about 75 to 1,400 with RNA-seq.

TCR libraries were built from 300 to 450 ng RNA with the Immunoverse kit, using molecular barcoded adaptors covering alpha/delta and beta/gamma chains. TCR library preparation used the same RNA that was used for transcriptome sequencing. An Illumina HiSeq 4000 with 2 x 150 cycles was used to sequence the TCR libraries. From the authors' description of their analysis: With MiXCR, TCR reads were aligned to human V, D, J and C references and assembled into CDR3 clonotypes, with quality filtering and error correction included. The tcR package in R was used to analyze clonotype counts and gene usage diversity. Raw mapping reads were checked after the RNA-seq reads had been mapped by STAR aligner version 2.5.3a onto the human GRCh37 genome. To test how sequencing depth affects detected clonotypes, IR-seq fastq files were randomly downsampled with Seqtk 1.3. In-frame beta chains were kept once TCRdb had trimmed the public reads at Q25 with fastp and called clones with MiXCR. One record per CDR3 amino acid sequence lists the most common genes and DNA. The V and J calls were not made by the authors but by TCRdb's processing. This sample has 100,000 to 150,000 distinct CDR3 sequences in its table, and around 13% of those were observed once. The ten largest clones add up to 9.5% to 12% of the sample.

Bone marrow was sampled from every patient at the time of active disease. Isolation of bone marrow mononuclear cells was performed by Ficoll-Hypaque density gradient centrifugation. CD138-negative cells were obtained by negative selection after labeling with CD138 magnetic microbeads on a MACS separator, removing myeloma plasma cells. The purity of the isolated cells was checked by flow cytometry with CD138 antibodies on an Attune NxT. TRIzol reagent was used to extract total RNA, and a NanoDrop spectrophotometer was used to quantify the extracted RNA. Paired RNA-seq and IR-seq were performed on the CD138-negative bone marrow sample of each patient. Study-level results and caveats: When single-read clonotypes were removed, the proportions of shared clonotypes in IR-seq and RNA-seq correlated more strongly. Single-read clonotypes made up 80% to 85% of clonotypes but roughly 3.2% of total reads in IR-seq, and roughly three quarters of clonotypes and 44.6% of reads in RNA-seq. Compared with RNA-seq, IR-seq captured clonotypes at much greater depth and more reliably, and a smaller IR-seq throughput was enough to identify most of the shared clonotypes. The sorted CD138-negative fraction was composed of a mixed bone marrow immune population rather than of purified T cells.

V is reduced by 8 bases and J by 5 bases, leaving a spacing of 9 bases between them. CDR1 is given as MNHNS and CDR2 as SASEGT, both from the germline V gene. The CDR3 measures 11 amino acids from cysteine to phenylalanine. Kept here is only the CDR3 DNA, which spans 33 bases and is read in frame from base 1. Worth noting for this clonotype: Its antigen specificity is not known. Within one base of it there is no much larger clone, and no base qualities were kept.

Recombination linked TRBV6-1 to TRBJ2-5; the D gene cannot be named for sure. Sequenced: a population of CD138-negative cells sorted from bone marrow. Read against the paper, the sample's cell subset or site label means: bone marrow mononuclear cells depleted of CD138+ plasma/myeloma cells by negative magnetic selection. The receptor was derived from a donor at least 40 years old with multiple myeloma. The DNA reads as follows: TGTGCCAGCTCCCGGGCGGAGACCCAGTACTTC. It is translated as CASSRAETQYF.